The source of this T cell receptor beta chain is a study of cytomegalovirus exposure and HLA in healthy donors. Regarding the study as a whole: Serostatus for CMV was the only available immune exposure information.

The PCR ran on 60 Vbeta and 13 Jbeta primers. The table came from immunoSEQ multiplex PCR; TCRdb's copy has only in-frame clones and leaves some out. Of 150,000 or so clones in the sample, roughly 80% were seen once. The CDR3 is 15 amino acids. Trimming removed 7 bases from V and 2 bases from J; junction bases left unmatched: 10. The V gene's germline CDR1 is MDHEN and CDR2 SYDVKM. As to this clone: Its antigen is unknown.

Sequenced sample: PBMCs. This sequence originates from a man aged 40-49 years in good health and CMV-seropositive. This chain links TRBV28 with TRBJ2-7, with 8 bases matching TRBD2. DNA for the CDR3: TGTGCCAGCATCAGGGCGTTAGCGGGACCCTACGAGCAGTACTTC. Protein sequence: CASIRALAGPYEQYF.